This TCR beta chain appears in the sequencing data of a study of immune cell composition in non-small cell lung cancer. About the research overall: Tumours were mainly lung adenocarcinoma or squamous cell carcinoma. The study's findings and limits: TIL tumour reactivity correlated with maximal tumour-associated clone frequency in adenocarcinoma. Squamous carcinomas (approximately 75%) more often had tumour-associated clones >0.5% than adenocarcinomas (around 33%). Dominant in vivo tumour-associated clones were not shown to share tumour-reactive sequences.

Using immunoSEQ multiplex PCR, the repertoire was profiled, and TCRdb retains in-frame clones only, with some absent. The table lists over 1,500 clones, around four fifths of them singletons. For this clone: The antigen is unknown.

The normal lung sample lay at least 3 cm, and maximally far, from the tumour. The V end was cut by 5 bases, the J end by 4 bases, with 12 bases between. In germline, CDR1 is SNHLY, CDR2 FYNNEI. The CDR3 is 14 amino acids. Material: non-adjacent lung tissue. The chain carries TRBV2 and TRBJ1-5; D possibly corresponds to TRBD1 (5 bases). The sequence derives from a human donor with non-small cell lung cancer. The CDR3 region is CASSSGAENQPQHF. In DNA, the CDR3 is TGTGCCAGCAGTAGCGGGGCAGAGAATCAGCCCCAGCATTTT. The full variable domain, rest sourced from reference TRBV2 and TRBJ1-5, is EPEVTQTPSHQVTQMGQEVILRCVPISNHLYFYWYRQILGQKVEFLVSFYNNEISEKSEIFDDQFSVERPDGSNFTLKIRSTKLEDSAMYFCASSSGAENQPQHFGDGTRLSIL.